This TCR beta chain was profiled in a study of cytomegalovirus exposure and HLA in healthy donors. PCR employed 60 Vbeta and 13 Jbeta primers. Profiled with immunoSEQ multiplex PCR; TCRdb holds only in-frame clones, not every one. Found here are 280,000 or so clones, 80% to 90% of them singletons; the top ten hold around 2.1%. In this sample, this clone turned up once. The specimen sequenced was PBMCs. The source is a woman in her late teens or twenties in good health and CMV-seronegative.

The CDR3 spells CASSPSSTDTQYF. In DNA, the CDR3 is TGTGCCAGCAGCCCTTCCAGCACAGATACGCAGTATTTT. This chain connects TRBV11-2 to TRBJ2-3; D unclear. This CDR3 comprises 13 residues. In germline, CDR1 is SGHAT, CDR2 FQNNGV. V shed 5 bases and J shed 0 bases, with 6 bases lying between them.